Below are 6 T cell receptor beta chains sequenced from a single sample in a study of identical twins. TCRdb re-derived calls from the 5' RACE reads in MiXCR, one entry per CDR3 protein. The sample includes hundreds of thousands of distinct CDR3 sequences, approximately 21% seen only once; the top ten take about 4.3%. In addition, the sample was reused for a study of T cells expressing NK-cell markers.

The sample comprised PBMCs. Receptors were obtained from a woman between 18 and 29 years old in good health.

This clonotype was counted a few times. V is TRBV7-9 and J is TRBJ1-2, with D possibly matching TRBD1 (6 bases). Germline CDR1 is SEHNR and CDR2 is FQNEAQ (reference sequence). The length of the CDR3 is 12 residues. Trimming removed 1 base at V and 7 bases at J, with 7 bases between. CDR3 DNA: TGTGCCAGCAGCTTAGACAGGGTTGGCTACACCTTC. This encodes CASSLDRVGYTF.

The chain joins TRBV12-3 or TRBV12-4 to TRBJ2-3, with TRBD2 as a possible D gene (7 bases). V was cut by 3 bases and J by 6 bases, with 13 bases left in between. This CDR3 is 14 amino acids long. The CDR3 is CASSLGGAEDTQYF. CDR3 in DNA: TGTGCCAGCAGTTTGGGGGGGGCTGAGGATACGCAGTATTTT.

This clonotype was detected a few times. The chain links TRBV20-1 to TRBJ2-7; 10 bases line up with TRBD1. The germline gives CDR1 DFQATT, CDR2 SNEGSKA (reference sequence). Trimming took 5 bases from V and 3 from J; bases not matched to a gene: 4. This CDR3 spans 13 amino acids. CDR3 loop: CSAGTGAIYEQYF. CDR3 sequence (DNA): TGCAGTGCTGGGACAGGGGCGATCTACGAGCAGTACTTC.

The chain employs TRBV12-3 or TRBV12-4 and TRBJ2-5; 11 nucleotides match TRBD2. V gave up 3 bases and J gave up 4 bases; unmatched junction bases: 10. The CDR3 covers 17 residues. CDR3 residues: CASSFSLLAGDGETQYF. CDR3 bases: TGTGCCAGCAGTTTTTCCCTACTAGCGGGGGACGGAGAGACCCAGTACTTC.

This clonotype has more than one count but fewer than ten. The rearrangement joins TRBV20-1 to TRBJ1-2; tentatively, D is TRBD1 (5 bases). The CDR3 covers 12 residues. Trimming took 4 bases from V and 5 from J, leaving 11 bases between them. Germline V CDR1 and CDR2: DFQATT, SNEGSKA (reference sequence). The CDR3 protein is CSATGTVYGYTF. CDR3 DNA: TGCAGTGCTACTGGGACGGTTTATGGCTACACCTTC.

J is TRBJ2-1 and V is TRBV12-3 or TRBV12-4, with D unclear. Between the trimmed V and J ends, which lost 3 bases and 7 bases, there was a span of 7 bases. The CDR3 sequence is 12 residues long. CDR3 DNA: TGTGCCAGCAGTTTCCAGATAAATGAGCAGTTCTTC. Its protein product is CASSFQINEQFF.